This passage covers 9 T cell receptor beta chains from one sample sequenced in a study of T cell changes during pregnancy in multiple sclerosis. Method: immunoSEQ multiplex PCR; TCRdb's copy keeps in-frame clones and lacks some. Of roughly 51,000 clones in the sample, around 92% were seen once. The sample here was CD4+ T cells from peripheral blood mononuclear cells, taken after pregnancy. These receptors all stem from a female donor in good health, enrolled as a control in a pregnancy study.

As DNA, the CDR3 is TGTGCCAGCAGCTTGGCCGGGGTAGCGGGGGGGTTCTTC. Protein sequence: CASSLAGVAGGFF. This chain uses TRBV5-5 with TRBJ2-1; 10 bases are a match to TRBD2. CDR1 and CDR2 from the germline V gene are SGHKS and YYEKEE (reference sequence). The ends lost 0 bases at V and 15 bases at J; junction bases unmatched: 6. The CDR3 is 13 amino acids.

This CDR3 is CASTGQGMIGYTF. CDR3 in DNA: TGTGCCAGCACTGGACAGGGGATGATAGGCTACACCTTC. V gene TRBV6-5 combines with J gene TRBJ1-2; TRBD1 matches at 9 bases. Germline V gene lookup returns CDR1 MNHEY and CDR2 SVGAGI. CDR3 size: 13 residues. V lost 7 bases, J lost 8 bases, and 8 bases stayed unmatched.

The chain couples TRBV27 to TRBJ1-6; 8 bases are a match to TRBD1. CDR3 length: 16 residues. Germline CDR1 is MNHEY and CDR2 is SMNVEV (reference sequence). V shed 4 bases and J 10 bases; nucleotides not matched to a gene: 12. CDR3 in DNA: TGTGCCAGCAGTTCCGGGGCAGGGGGCTTAGGGTCACCCCTCCACTTT. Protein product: CASSSGAGGLGSPLHF.

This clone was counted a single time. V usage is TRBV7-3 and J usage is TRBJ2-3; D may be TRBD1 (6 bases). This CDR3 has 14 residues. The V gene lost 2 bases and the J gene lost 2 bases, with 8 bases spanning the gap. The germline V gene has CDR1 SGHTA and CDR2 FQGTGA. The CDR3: CASSLGGYTDTQYF. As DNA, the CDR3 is TGTGCCAGCAGCTTAGGGGGCTACACAGATACGCAGTATTTT.

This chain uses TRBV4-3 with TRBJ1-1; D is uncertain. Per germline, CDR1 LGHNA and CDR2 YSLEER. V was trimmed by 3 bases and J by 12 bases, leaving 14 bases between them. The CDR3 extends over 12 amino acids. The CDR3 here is CASSQLRGLPFF. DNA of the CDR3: TGCGCCAGCAGCCAGCTGCGAGGCCTGCCTTTCTTT.

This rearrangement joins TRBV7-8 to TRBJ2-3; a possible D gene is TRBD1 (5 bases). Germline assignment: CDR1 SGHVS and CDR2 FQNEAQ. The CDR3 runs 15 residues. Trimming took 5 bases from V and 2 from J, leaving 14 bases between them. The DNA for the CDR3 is TGTGCCAGCAGCCAAAGGAAGGACACCACAGATACGCAGTATTTT. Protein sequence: CASSQRKDTTDTQYF.

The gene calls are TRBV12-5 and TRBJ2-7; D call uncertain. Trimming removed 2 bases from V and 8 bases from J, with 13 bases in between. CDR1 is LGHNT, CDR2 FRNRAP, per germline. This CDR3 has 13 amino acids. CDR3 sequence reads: CASGLLNRGQQYF. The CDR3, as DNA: TGTGCTAGTGGTTTGTTGAACCGCGGTCAGCAGTACTTC.

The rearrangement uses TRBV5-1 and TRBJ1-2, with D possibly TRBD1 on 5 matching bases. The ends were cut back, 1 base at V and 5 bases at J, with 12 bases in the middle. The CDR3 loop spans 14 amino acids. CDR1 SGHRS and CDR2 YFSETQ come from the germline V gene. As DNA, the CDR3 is TGCGCCAGCAGCTTGTCGGGGGAAGGGTATGGCTACACCTTC. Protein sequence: CASSLSGEGYGYTF.

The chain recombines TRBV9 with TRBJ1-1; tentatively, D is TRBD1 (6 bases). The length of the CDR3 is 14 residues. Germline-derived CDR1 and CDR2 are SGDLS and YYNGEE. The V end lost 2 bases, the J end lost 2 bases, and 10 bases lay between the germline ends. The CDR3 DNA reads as TGTGCCAGCAGCGTTGGACAGCTCAACACTGAAGCTTTCTTT. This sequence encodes CASSVGQLNTEAFF.